The rows below give T cell receptor beta chains drawn from one sample of a study of beta chain features in type 1 diabetes. Using immunoSEQ multiplex PCR, the repertoire was profiled, and TCRdb retains in-frame clones only, with some absent. The sample lists around 140,000 clones, about 13% occurring once. Sequencing was performed on central memory CD4+ T cells from blood. These receptors came from a young man with type 1 diabetes. CDR3s include the opening cysteine and the closing phenylalanine or tryptophan. D genes are given only for firm matches. Some rows mark clone size as missing; the rest say once, few, many or name a class of expanded clone.

cdr3_aa | cdr3_nt | j_call | clone_size | d_call | v_call
CASSYRSDPKNTEAFF | TGTGCCAGCAGTTACCGGTCAGATCCTAAGAACACTGAAGCTTTCTTT | TRBJ1-1 | many | . | TRBV6-5
CASSDRDLYFPETQYF | TGTGCCAGCAGCGACCGGGACCTCTATTTCCCAGAGACCCAGTACTTC | TRBJ2-5 | few | . | TRBV9
CASSEGPLAGTDTQYF | TGTGCCAGCAGTGAGGGCCCTCTAGCGGGCACAGATACGCAGTATTTT | TRBJ2-3 | few | TRBD2 | TRBV2
CASSLGLAGNTDTQYF | TGTGCCAGCAGCTTGGGACTAGCGGGGAACACAGATACGCAGTATTTT | TRBJ2-3 | . | TRBD2 | TRBV5-6
CASSSLEGGNTEAFF | TGCGCCAGCAGCTCATTAGAGGGGGGGAACACTGAAGCTTTCTTT | TRBJ1-1 | few | . | TRBV5-1
CASSLAEADTQYF | TGTGCTAGCAGCCTAGCGGAGGCAGATACGCAGTATTTT | TRBJ2-3 | . | TRBD2 | TRBV7-7
CASSFSDRGPETQYF | TGCGCCAGCAGCTTCTCGGACAGGGGGCCAGAGACCCAGTACTTC | TRBJ2-5 | few | TRBD1 | TRBV5-1
CASTGGPGANVLTF | TGTGCCAGCACCGGTGGGCCTGGGGCCAACGTCCTGACTTTC | TRBJ2-6 | . | . | TRBV5-4
CASISRGSSTEAFF | TGTGCCAGTATATCAAGGGGATCTAGCACTGAAGCTTTCTTT | TRBJ1-1 | . | . | TRBV2
CASSHGFQETQYF | TGCGCCAGCAGCCACGGGTTCCAAGAGACCCAGTACTTC | TRBJ2-5 | few | . | TRBV5-1
CASSPTPRSYEQYF | TGTGCCAGCAGTCCCACGCCCCGGTCCTACGAGCAGTACTTC | TRBJ2-7 | few | . | TRBV28
CASSPRGAGFHEQFF | TGTGCCAGCAGTCCCCGGGGGGCAGGGTTTCATGAGCAGTTCTTC | TRBJ2-1 | . | . | TRBV6-5
CASSLGREGRGYFQYF | TGTGCCAGCAGTTTAGGGAGAGAGGGGAGGGGGTACTTCCAGTACTTC | TRBJ2-5 | . | . | TRBV27
CAWGGGIEQYF | TGTGCCTGGGGCGGGGGGATTGAGCAGTACTTC | TRBJ2-7 | few | TRBD2 | TRBV30
CASSHPLPCSYNEQFF | TGCGCCAGCAGCCACCCTTTACCCTGCTCCTACAATGAGCAGTTCTTC | TRBJ2-1 | many | . | TRBV23-1
CASSLQAGGSTDTQYF | TGTGCCAGCAGCTTACAAGCGGGGGGGAGCACAGATACGCAGTATTTT | TRBJ2-3 | . | TRBD2 | TRBV7-9
CSVTGGVGGYTF | TGCAGCGTTACAGGGGGAGTGGGCGGCTACACCTTC | TRBJ1-2 | . | TRBD1 | TRBV29-1
CASSQGQGALLEQYF | TGCGCCAGCAGCCAAGGACAGGGGGCCCTTCTGGAGCAGTACTTC | TRBJ2-7 | few | TRBD1 | TRBV4-1
CASSVQFGDYGYTF | TGTGCCAGCAGCGTCCAATTCGGGGACTATGGCTACACCTTC | TRBJ1-2 | . | . | TRBV2
CAWSFPGRYEQYF | TGTGCCTGGAGTTTCCCAGGGAGATACGAGCAGTACTTC | TRBJ2-7 | . | . | TRBV30
CASSQVASPLHF | TGTGCCAGCAGCCAAGTGGCTTCACCCCTCCACTTT | TRBJ1-6 | . | . | TRBV14
CASSPTSGRGAYNEQFF | TGTGCCAGCAGCCCCACCTCGGGTCGTGGGGCCTACAATGAGCAGTTCTTC | TRBJ2-1 | . | . | TRBV7-2
CATSRDFGRLNYGYTF | TGTGCCACCAGCAGAGATTTCGGCCGTCTGAACTATGGCTACACCTTC | TRBJ1-2 | . | . | TRBV15
CASSIDQNEQYF | TGTGCCAGTAGTATAGATCAAAACGAGCAGTACTTC | TRBJ2-7 | . | . | TRBV19
CSVAGQGDTEAFF | TGCAGCGTCGCGGGACAGGGGGACACTGAAGCTTTCTTT | TRBJ1-1 | few | TRBD1 | TRBV29-1
CASSPRGGDNSPLHF | TGTGCCAGCAGCCCGAGAGGAGGAGATAATTCACCCCTCCACTTT | TRBJ1-6 | few | . | TRBV7-9
CASSGTLGTYNEQFF | TGCGCCAGCAGCGGAACTTTGGGTACATACAATGAGCAGTTCTTC | TRBJ2-1 | few | . | TRBV10-1
CASSLPSGGYNEQFF | TGTGCCAGCAGCTTGCCTAGCGGGGGATACAATGAGCAGTTCTTC | TRBJ2-1 | . | TRBD2 | TRBV5-6
CASSQDSGGYNEQFF | TGCGCCAGCAGCCAGGATAGCGGGGGTTACAATGAGCAGTTCTTC | TRBJ2-1 | few | TRBD2 | TRBV4-1
CASSQLLAGGYEQYF | TGTGCCAGCAGCCAACTACTAGCGGGGGGCTACGAGCAGTACTTC | TRBJ2-7 | few | TRBD2 | TRBV4-2
CASSLERGVSTDTQYF | TGTGCCAGCAGCTTAGAGCGGGGGGTGAGCACAGATACGCAGTATTTT | TRBJ2-3 | few | TRBD2 | TRBV7-9
CASSDALEAFF | TGCGCCAGCAGCGACGCTCTTGAAGCTTTCTTT | TRBJ1-1 | . | . | TRBV5-1
CASSVLSRGREGETQYF | TGTGCCAGCAGCGTATTATCGAGGGGCAGGGAGGGAGAGACCCAGTACTTC | TRBJ2-5 | . | TRBD2 | TRBV9
CASRPLGTGELFF | TGTGCCAGCAGACCACTAGGAACCGGGGAGCTGTTTTTT | TRBJ2-2 | . | . | TRBV6-1
CASEGTGTDTQYF | TGTGCCAGCGAGGGGACAGGCACAGATACGCAGTATTTT | TRBJ2-3 | many | TRBD1 | TRBV7-9
CASSLVGAGASTDTQYF | TGTGCCAGCAGCTTGGTCGGCGCAGGGGCTAGCACAGATACGCAGTATTTT | TRBJ2-3 | . | . | TRBV5-4
CASSPWTGGGYTF | TGTGCCAGCAGCCCCTGGACAGGGGGAGGCTACACCTTC | TRBJ1-2 | few | TRBD1 | TRBV7-6
CASSLGSAAHSYEQYF | TGCGCCAGCAGCTTGGGATCTGCGGCTCACAGCTACGAGCAGTACTTC | TRBJ2-7 | few | . | TRBV5-1
CASSVRAGPNTEAFF | TGTGCCAGCAGCGTCAGAGCAGGGCCGAACACTGAAGCTTTCTTT | TRBJ1-1 | once | . | TRBV9